This TCR beta chain is drawn from a study of T cells in Graves' hyperthyroidism and ophthalmopathy. V was cut by 1 base and J by 5 bases, with 25 bases left in between. The CDR3 contains 19 residues. Germline V gene data show CDR1 as MNHEY and CDR2 as SMNVEV (reference sequence). Amplified TCR beta CDR3 regions derived from RNA transcripts. The TCR CDR3 was amplified in a first-round RT-PCR using the HTBI primer set. TCRdb reanalysed the multiplex PCR reads using MiXCR and keeps one entry per CDR3 protein. Among hundreds of thousands of distinct CDR3 sequences, less than 15% were seen once, and the ten largest hold 9.2%. Patients aged 18 to 65 with hyperthyroidism were newly diagnosed, with duration under 2 months. Fresh peripheral blood, 8 to 10 ml of it, supplied the PBMCs. This clonotype was counted at least ten times.

The sequenced material came from blood. This chain uses TRBV27 with TRBJ2-3; the D call may be TRBD1 or TRBD2 (5 bases each). The origin of this receptor is a woman aged 18-29 years with Graves' hyperthyroidism. The CDR3 reads CASSLWVPGDPLIQDTQYF. The DNA for the CDR3 is TGTGCCAGCAGTTTATGGGTCCCTGGGGACCCATTGATACAAGATACGCAGTATTTT.